This T cell receptor beta chain was documented in a study of OX40 agonist ivuxolimab in advanced cancers. Study at large: Anti-PD-1, anti-PD-L1 or anti-CTLA-4 therapy given earlier was allowed, and 35% to 50% had some. Study-wide results and limits: Clonal expansion by week 6 occurred in CD4+ and CD8+ blood T cells (at 0.1 to 3.0 mg/kg). Some nonresponders also had low normalized T-cell clonal expansion.

A remark on this clone: Antigen specificity is unknown.

Sequenced by immunoSEQ multiplex PCR; TCRdb stores in-frame clones only, minus some. This sample yields roughly 80,000 clones, of which 65% to 85% are seen a single time; about 0.76% belongs to the top ten. The V end was cut by 0 bases, the J end by 2 bases, with 12 bases between. CDR3 length: 15 amino acids. In germline, CDR1 is SGHRS, CDR2 YFSETQ. The sample in question was CD4+ or CD8+ T cells sorted from blood, obtained in a trial of the OX40 agonist ivuxolimab. This sequence joins TRBV5-1 and TRBJ2-7; either TRBD1 or TRBD2 may fit D (6 bases each). This sequence was found in an adult with an advanced solid tumor such as melanoma, head and neck, liver or kidney cancer. CDR3 region: CASSLGGDKAYEQYF. The CDR3 DNA is TGCGCCAGCAGCTTGGGCGGGGACAAAGCCTACGAGCAGTACTTC.